This TCR beta chain was found in a study of beta chain features in type 1 diabetes. Trimming removed 1 base at V and 0 bases at J, with 7 bases between. CDR3 length: 14 residues. Germline V gene data show CDR1 as KGHSH and CDR2 as LQKENI. The entirety of the isolated RNA underwent reverse transcription, so expressed TCRB transcripts were sequenced. Clones were read by immunoSEQ multiplex PCR, and TCRdb kept only the in-frame ones, dropping some. The sample gives around 250,000 clones, 11% to 15% of which show up once; about 0.026% is in the top ten. Sequenced: naive CD4+ T cells from blood. The origin of this receptor is a woman in her 40s in good health. This sequence joins TRBV18 and TRBJ2-7; the D is unclear. CDR3 residues: CASSPLPTSYEQYF. CDR3 in DNA: TGTGCCAGCTCACCACTACCTACCTCCTACGAGCAGTACTTC. Based on the CDR3 plus reference TRBV18 and TRBJ2-7, the full variable domain is NAGVMQNPRHLVRRRGQEARLRCSPMKGHSHVYWYRQLPEEGLKFMVYLQKENIIDESGMPKERFSAEFPKEGPSILRIQQVVRGDSAAYFCASSPLPTSYEQYFGPGTRLTVT.